These T cell receptor beta chains were read from a single sample in a study of beta chain features in type 1 diabetes. Only in-frame clones appear in the TCRdb table, and some are missing; sequencing was by immunoSEQ multiplex PCR. Among a few hundred thousand clones listed, around 24% were seen once. The sample consisted of naive CD4+ T cells from blood. These receptor sequences come from a woman aged 25 to 39 with type 1 diabetes. The CDR3 runs from the conserved cysteine through the conserved F or W. The order of the fields is V gene, J gene, D gene, clone size, CDR3 DNA, CDR3 protein. A D gene is named only where the DNA matches it firmly. Expanded clones are given a class, and other clones once, few, many or no size at all.

v_gene: TRBV25-1
j_gene: TRBJ2-1
d_gene: .
abundance: .
CDR3nt: TGTGCCAGCAGTCCTCACGGGGGTCCCTACAATGAGCAGTTCTTC
CDR3aa: CASSPHGGPYNEQFF

v_gene: TRBV29-1
j_gene: TRBJ2-2
d_gene: .
abundance: few
CDR3nt: TGCAGCGTTGGCCAGCGCCCGAACACCGGGGAGCTGTTTTTT
CDR3aa: CSVGQRPNTGELFF

v_gene: TRBV14
j_gene: TRBJ2-7
d_gene: TRBD2
abundance: .
CDR3nt: TGTGCCAGCAGCCAAGACGGCGGGAGAATAGACGAGCAGTACTTC
CDR3aa: CASSQDGGRIDEQYF

v_gene: TRBV14
j_gene: TRBJ2-5
d_gene: TRBD2
abundance: .
CDR3nt: TGTGCCAGCAGCCAAGATAGGTGGGCTAGCGGGAGACGAGAGACCCAGTACTTC
CDR3aa: CASSQDRWASGRRETQYF

v_gene: TRBV19
j_gene: TRBJ1-5
d_gene: TRBD1
abundance: few
CDR3nt: TGTGCCAGTAATCCGGGACAGAATCAGCCCCAGCATTTT
CDR3aa: CASNPGQNQPQHF

v_gene: TRBV30
j_gene: TRBJ2-3
d_gene: TRBD2
abundance: few
CDR3nt: TGTGCCTGGAGAGAAGCGGGAGCGAGAGATACGCAGTATTTT
CDR3aa: CAWREAGARDTQYF

v_gene: TRBV30
j_gene: TRBJ1-5
d_gene: .
abundance: once
CDR3nt: TGTGCCTGGAGTACGGGCGCGGGAGGCGGTCAGCCCCAGCATTTT
CDR3aa: CAWSTGAGGGQPQHF

v_gene: TRBV2
j_gene: TRBJ2-3
d_gene: .
abundance: .
CDR3nt: TGTGCCAGCAGCAGGACAGATACGCAGTATTTT
CDR3aa: CASSRTDTQYF

v_gene: TRBV30
j_gene: TRBJ1-3
d_gene: .
abundance: .
CDR3nt: TGTGCCTGGAGTAGCGGGACCAACTCTGGAAACACCATATATTTT
CDR3aa: CAWSSGTNSGNTIYF

v_gene: TRBV25-1
j_gene: TRBJ2-3
d_gene: .
abundance: .
CDR3nt: TGTGCCAGCAGTGAACTACGAGGAGGCACAGATACGCAGTATTTT
CDR3aa: CASSELRGGTDTQYF

v_gene: TRBV28
j_gene: TRBJ2-1
d_gene: TRBD2
abundance: .
CDR3nt: TGTGCCAGCAGTTTTCCCCTCGGGCTAGCGGGAGGTGGGAATGAGCAGTTCTTC
CDR3aa: CASSFPLGLAGGGNEQFF

v_gene: TRBV19
j_gene: TRBJ1-5
d_gene: TRBD1
abundance: .
CDR3nt: TGTGCCACCCGGGACAGGGGCTATCAGCCCCAGCATTTT
CDR3aa: CATRDRGYQPQHF

v_gene: TRBV9
j_gene: TRBJ2-7
d_gene: .
abundance: .
CDR3nt: TGTGCCAGCAGCGAAAGTTCCTTCGGCGAGCAGTACTTC
CDR3aa: CASSESSFGEQYF

v_gene: TRBV7-2
j_gene: TRBJ2-3
d_gene: .
abundance: few
CDR3nt: TGTGCCAGCAGCTTAGGGCTAGCAGCTAGCACAGATACGCAGTATTTT
CDR3aa: CASSLGLAASTDTQYF

v_gene: TRBV29-1
j_gene: TRBJ2-3
d_gene: .
abundance: .
CDR3nt: TGCAGCGTTGATCGAGGGGGTACAGATACGCAGTATTTT
CDR3aa: CSVDRGGTDTQYF

v_gene: TRBV19
j_gene: TRBJ2-5
d_gene: .
abundance: few
CDR3nt: TGTGCCAGTAGTCTCAGGACAGAGTACCAAGAGACCCAGTACTTC
CDR3aa: CASSLRTEYQETQYF

v_gene: TRBV4-1
j_gene: TRBJ1-1
d_gene: TRBD1
abundance: few
CDR3nt: TGCGCCAGCAGCCAGACAGGGGCGGGCATCACTGAAGCTTTCTTT
CDR3aa: CASSQTGAGITEAFF

v_gene: TRBV27
j_gene: TRBJ2-2
d_gene: TRBD2
abundance: .
CDR3nt: TGTGCCAGCAGTTCGGGGGGAGGTACCGGGGAGCTGTTTTTT
CDR3aa: CASSSGGGTGELFF

v_gene: TRBV27
j_gene: TRBJ2-1
d_gene: TRBD2
abundance: .
CDR3nt: TGTGCCAGCAGTTCCCTAGCGGACTCCTACAATGAGCAGTTCTTC
CDR3aa: CASSSLADSYNEQFF

v_gene: TRBV27
j_gene: TRBJ2-5
d_gene: TRBD1
abundance: .
CDR3nt: TGTGCCAGCAGTTTCAGGGGGCGGGAGACCCAGTACTTC
CDR3aa: CASSFRGRETQYF

v_gene: TRBV9
j_gene: TRBJ1-4
d_gene: .
abundance: .
CDR3nt: TGTGCCAGCAGCGTAGAGGGGGAAAAACTGTTTTTT
CDR3aa: CASSVEGEKLFF

v_gene: TRBV29-1
j_gene: TRBJ2-7
d_gene: .
abundance: .
CDR3nt: TGCAGCGTTGAAAGAGATACCTACGAGCAGTACTTC
CDR3aa: CSVERDTYEQYF

v_gene: TRBV5-1
j_gene: TRBJ2-7
d_gene: .
abundance: few
CDR3nt: TGCGCCAGCAGCTTGGCAGATACCTACGAGCAGTACTTC
CDR3aa: CASSLADTYEQYF

v_gene: TRBV5-1
j_gene: TRBJ2-7
d_gene: TRBD1
abundance: .
CDR3nt: TGCGCCAGCAGCTTGCTCGAGACAGGGGAGCACGAGCAGTACTTC
CDR3aa: CASSLLETGEHEQYF

v_gene: TRBV2
j_gene: TRBJ2-1
d_gene: .
abundance: .
CDR3nt: TGTGCCAGCAGTTCTAGCAATGAGCAGTTCTTC
CDR3aa: CASSSSNEQFF

v_gene: TRBV7-7
j_gene: TRBJ2-3
d_gene: .
abundance: .
CDR3nt: TGTGCTAGCAGCCCAGGATCGGATACGCAGTATTTT
CDR3aa: CASSPGSDTQYF

v_gene: TRBV5-1
j_gene: TRBJ2-2
d_gene: .
abundance: .
CDR3nt: TGCGCCAGCAGCTTGGCCGTCGGGGGTACCGGGGAGCTGTTTTTT
CDR3aa: CASSLAVGGTGELFF

v_gene: TRBV7-9
j_gene: TRBJ1-5
d_gene: .
abundance: .
CDR3nt: TGTGCCAGCAGCTCAGGCTTCAGGCAGCCCCAGCATTTT
CDR3aa: CASSSGFRQPQHF

v_gene: TRBV28
j_gene: TRBJ2-7
d_gene: .
abundance: .
CDR3nt: TGTGCCAGCAGCTATACCCCAGGGACTGTACACTACGAGCAGTACTTC
CDR3aa: CASSYTPGTVHYEQYF

v_gene: TRBV19
j_gene: TRBJ1-5
d_gene: TRBD1
abundance: .
CDR3nt: TGTGCCAGTAGTGTCCGGGACAGGGGTAATCAGCCCCAGCATTTT
CDR3aa: CASSVRDRGNQPQHF

v_gene: TRBV30
j_gene: TRBJ1-1
d_gene: .
abundance: few
CDR3nt: TGTGCCTGGAGTGTCTTAGTGAACACTGAAGCTTTCTTT
CDR3aa: CAWSVLVNTEAFF

v_gene: TRBV30
j_gene: TRBJ2-3
d_gene: TRBD1
abundance: few
CDR3nt: TGTGCCTGGGCCACAGGGGGAAATACGCAGTATTTT
CDR3aa: CAWATGGNTQYF

v_gene: TRBV11-2
j_gene: TRBJ2-1
d_gene: .
abundance: .
CDR3nt: TGTGCCAACAGCCCAGCCTCGTTTGCGGCAAACAATGAGCAGTTCTTC
CDR3aa: CANSPASFAANNEQFF

v_gene: TRBV7-9
j_gene: TRBJ1-3
d_gene: TRBD1
abundance: .
CDR3nt: TGTGCCAGCAGCAGCGAGACAGGGACCATATATTTT
CDR3aa: CASSSETGTIYF

v_gene: TRBV29-1
j_gene: TRBJ1-2
d_gene: TRBD1
abundance: few
CDR3nt: TGCAGCGTTGAAGACTCCGGGACAGGGTTTGGCTACACCTTC
CDR3aa: CSVEDSGTGFGYTF

v_gene: TRBV4-1
j_gene: TRBJ1-2
d_gene: TRBD1
abundance: once
CDR3nt: TGCGCCAGCAGCCATCCGGGACAGGGGGCAAGAAACTATGGCTACACCTTC
CDR3aa: CASSHPGQGARNYGYTF

v_gene: TRBV18
j_gene: TRBJ2-5
d_gene: .
abundance: .
CDR3nt: TGTGCCAGCTCACTACAGGGCTTCCAAGAGACCCAGTACTTC
CDR3aa: CASSLQGFQETQYF

v_gene: TRBV19
j_gene: TRBJ2-7
d_gene: .
abundance: few
CDR3nt: TGTGCCAGTAGGCCTTGGGGAGGCGAGCAGTACTTC
CDR3aa: CASRPWGGEQYF

v_gene: TRBV7-2
j_gene: TRBJ2-7
d_gene: .
abundance: few
CDR3nt: TGTGCCAGCAGCTTACTGGACAGAGCCTACGAGCAGTACTTC
CDR3aa: CASSLLDRAYEQYF

v_gene: TRBV29-1
j_gene: TRBJ2-3
d_gene: .
abundance: .
CDR3nt: TGCAGCGTCCGCGGGGCCGACACAGATACGCAGTATTTT
CDR3aa: CSVRGADTDTQYF

v_gene: TRBV4-2
j_gene: TRBJ2-3
d_gene: TRBD2
abundance: .
CDR3nt: TGTGCCAGCAGCCACCCTCTTCTAGCGGCTAGCACAGATACGCAGTATTTT
CDR3aa: CASSHPLLAASTDTQYF

v_gene: TRBV4-2
j_gene: TRBJ2-3
d_gene: TRBD2
abundance: .
CDR3nt: TGTGCCAGCAGCCAAGATGGACTAGCGGTTAGCACAGATACGCAGTATTTT
CDR3aa: CASSQDGLAVSTDTQYF

v_gene: TRBV7-9
j_gene: TRBJ2-1
d_gene: .
abundance: .
CDR3nt: TGTGCCAGCAGCCTAGACTACTCCTCCTACAATGAGCAGTTCTTC
CDR3aa: CASSLDYSSYNEQFF

v_gene: TRBV9
j_gene: TRBJ2-3
d_gene: .
abundance: few
CDR3nt: TGTGCCAGCAGCGTAGGAACGGTCGTCAGGGCTAAAACAGATACGCAGTATTTT
CDR3aa: CASSVGTVVRAKTDTQYF

v_gene: TRBV5-1
j_gene: TRBJ1-1
d_gene: .
abundance: .
CDR3nt: TGCGCCAGCAGCTTCGTGGGGGGCACTGAAGCTTTCTTT
CDR3aa: CASSFVGGTEAFF

v_gene: TRBV9
j_gene: TRBJ1-1
d_gene: .
abundance: .
CDR3nt: TGTGCCAGCAGCGTAGCTCAGGGGAACACTGAAGCTTTCTTT
CDR3aa: CASSVAQGNTEAFF

v_gene: TRBV15
j_gene: TRBJ2-4
d_gene: .
abundance: .
CDR3nt: TGTGCCACCAGCACTTTATCCGGGATCGCCAAAAACATTCAGTACTTC
CDR3aa: CATSTLSGIAKNIQYF

v_gene: TRBV28
j_gene: TRBJ1-2
d_gene: .
abundance: few
CDR3nt: TGTGCCAGCAGTTTATCGGACAGTATAGGCTACACCTTC
CDR3aa: CASSLSDSIGYTF

v_gene: TRBV5-1
j_gene: TRBJ2-7
d_gene: TRBD1
abundance: once
CDR3nt: TGCGCCAGCAGCACCGATCAGGGGGCGGGGATAAGCTCCTACGAGCAGTACTTC
CDR3aa: CASSTDQGAGISSYEQYF